This paragraph reports one T cell receptor beta chain. Antigen specificity is unknown. Germline CDR1 SGHTA, CDR2 FQGNSA. CDR3 size: 16 residues. With 6 bases clipped from V and 6 bases from J, the junction kept 11 bases outside the gene matches. Data came from immunoSEQ multiplex PCR; TCRdb stores just in-frame clones and leaves some out. Of around 30,000 clones listed, roughly 77% were seen once; the top ten hold 3% to 3.5%. Healthy controls were blood donor buffy coats. This specimen comes from a study of STAT5B mutations in CD4+ large granular lymphocyte leukemia. Study-wide background: Healthy donors showed HLA-associated enrichment of the CDR3 'QG' motif. Study conclusions and caveats: Patient CD4-sorted repertoires looked more clonal than healthy CD4+ repertoires, even without putative leukemic clones. No patients shared main leukemic clonotypes, though roughly 25% appeared at low frequency elsewhere.

This sequence was found in a human donor in good health. Sequencing was carried out using CD4+ T cells from blood buffy coats. The chain carries TRBV7-2 and TRBJ2-7, with 13 bases lining up with TRBD2. CDR3 in amino acids: CASSPDTGLAGSEQYF. In DNA, the CDR3 is TGTGCCAGCAGTCCCGACACGGGACTAGCGGGAAGCGAGCAGTACTTC.